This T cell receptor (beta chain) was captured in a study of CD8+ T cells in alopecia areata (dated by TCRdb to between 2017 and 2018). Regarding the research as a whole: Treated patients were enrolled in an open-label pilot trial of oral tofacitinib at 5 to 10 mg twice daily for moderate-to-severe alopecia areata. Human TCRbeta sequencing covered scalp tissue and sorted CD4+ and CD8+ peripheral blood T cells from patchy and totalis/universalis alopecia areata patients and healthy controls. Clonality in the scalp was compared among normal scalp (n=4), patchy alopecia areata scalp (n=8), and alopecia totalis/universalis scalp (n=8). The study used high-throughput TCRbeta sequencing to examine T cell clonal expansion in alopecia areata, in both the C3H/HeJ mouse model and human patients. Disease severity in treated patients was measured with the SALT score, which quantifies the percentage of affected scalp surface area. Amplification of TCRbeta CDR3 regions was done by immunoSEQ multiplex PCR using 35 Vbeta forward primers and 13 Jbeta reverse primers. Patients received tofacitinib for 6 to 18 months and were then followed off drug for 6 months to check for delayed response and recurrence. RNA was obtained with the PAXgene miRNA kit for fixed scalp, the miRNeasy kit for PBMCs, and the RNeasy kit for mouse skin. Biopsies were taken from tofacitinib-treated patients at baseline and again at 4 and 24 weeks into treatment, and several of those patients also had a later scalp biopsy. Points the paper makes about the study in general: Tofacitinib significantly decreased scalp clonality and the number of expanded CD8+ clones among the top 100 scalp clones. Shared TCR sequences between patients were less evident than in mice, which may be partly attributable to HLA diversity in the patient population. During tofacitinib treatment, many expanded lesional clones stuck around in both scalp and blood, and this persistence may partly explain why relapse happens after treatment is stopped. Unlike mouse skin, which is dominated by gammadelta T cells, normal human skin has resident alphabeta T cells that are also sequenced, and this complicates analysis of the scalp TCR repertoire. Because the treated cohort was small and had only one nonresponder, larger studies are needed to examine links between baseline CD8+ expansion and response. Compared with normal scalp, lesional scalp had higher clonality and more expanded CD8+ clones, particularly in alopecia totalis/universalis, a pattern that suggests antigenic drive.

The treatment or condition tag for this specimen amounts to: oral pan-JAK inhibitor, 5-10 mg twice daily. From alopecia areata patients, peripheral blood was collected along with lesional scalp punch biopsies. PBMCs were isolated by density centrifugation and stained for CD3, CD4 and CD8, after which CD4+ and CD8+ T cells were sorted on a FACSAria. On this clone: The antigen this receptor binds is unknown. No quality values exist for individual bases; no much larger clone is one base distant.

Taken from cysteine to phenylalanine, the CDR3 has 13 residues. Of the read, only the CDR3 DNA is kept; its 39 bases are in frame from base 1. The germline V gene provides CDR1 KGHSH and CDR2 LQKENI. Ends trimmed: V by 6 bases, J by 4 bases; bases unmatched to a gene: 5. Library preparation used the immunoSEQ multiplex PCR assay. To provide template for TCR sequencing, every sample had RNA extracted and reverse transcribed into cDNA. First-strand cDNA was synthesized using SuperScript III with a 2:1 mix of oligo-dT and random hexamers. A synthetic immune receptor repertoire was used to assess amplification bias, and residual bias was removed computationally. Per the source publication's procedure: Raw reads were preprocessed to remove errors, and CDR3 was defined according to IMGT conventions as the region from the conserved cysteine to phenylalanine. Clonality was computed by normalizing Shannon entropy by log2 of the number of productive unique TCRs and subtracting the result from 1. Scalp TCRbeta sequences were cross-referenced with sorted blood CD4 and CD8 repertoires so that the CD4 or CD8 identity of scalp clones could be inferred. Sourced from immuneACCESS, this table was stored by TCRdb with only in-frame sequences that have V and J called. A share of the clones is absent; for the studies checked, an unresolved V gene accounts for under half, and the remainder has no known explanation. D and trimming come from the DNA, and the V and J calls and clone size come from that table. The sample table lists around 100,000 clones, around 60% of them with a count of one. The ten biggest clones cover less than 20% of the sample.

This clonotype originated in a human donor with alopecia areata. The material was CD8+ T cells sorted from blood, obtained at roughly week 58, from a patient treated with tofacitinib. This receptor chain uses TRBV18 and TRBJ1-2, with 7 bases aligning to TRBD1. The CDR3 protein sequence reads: CASSRDSRYGYTF. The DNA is TGTGCCAGCTCTCGGGACAGTCGCTATGGCTACACCTTC.